The 20 T cell receptor beta chains given below trace back to one sample, sequenced in a study of T cells after yellow fever vaccination. In TCRdb, the 5' RACE reads were re-called with MiXCR into one record per CDR3 protein. The table lists hundreds of thousands of distinct CDR3 sequences, around 12% of them singletons, with just under 15% in the top ten. This material consisted of PBMCs, taken on the day of the yellow fever booster vaccination. Receptors originate from a man aged 25 to 45 who received the YFV17D yellow fever vaccine.

This clonotype was seen only a few times. V gene TRBV27 combines with J gene TRBJ2-7; 8 bases match TRBD2. Germline loops: CDR1 MNHEY, CDR2 SMNVEV (reference sequence). CDR3 length equals 13 residues. V was pared by 6 bases and J by 6 bases, with 7 bases of the junction left unmatched. The CDR3 DNA reads as TGTGCCAGCAGAAGCGGGAGCGGAGTCGAGCAGTACTTC. Protein sequence: CASRSGSGVEQYF.

Here the CDR3 DNA reads TGCAGTGCCGCACTCGGACTAGCGGGAAGCCCAATCTACAATGAGCAGTTCTTC. This encodes CSAALGLAGSPIYNEQFF. The gene calls are TRBV20-1 and TRBJ2-1; 12 nucleotides match TRBD2. Germline V gene lookup returns CDR1 DFQATT and CDR2 SNEGSKA (reference sequence). The CDR3 runs to 18 residues. J lost 3 bases, V lost 6 bases, and 15 bases had no gene match.

This clonotype was detected a few times. This chain joins TRBV12-3 or TRBV12-4 and TRBJ2-3; D is ambiguous. The V end was cut by 4 bases, the J end by 2 bases, with 13 bases between. This CDR3 region has 15 residues. CDR3 coding DNA: TGTGCCAGCAGTTCAGAGATCTTGGACACAGATACGCAGTATTTT. Translated, it gives CASSSEILDTDTQYF.

This clonotype was found a few times. This chain joins TRBV5-6 and TRBJ2-1, with D unresolved. This CDR3 spans 16 amino acids. V lost 0 bases to trimming and J lost 2 bases, with 12 bases between them. The germline CDR1 and CDR2 sequences are SGHDT and YYEEEE. In DNA form, the CDR3 reads TGTGCCAGCAGCTTGGCCGAAGCACATGCCTACAATGAGCAGTTCTTC. This encodes CASSLAEAHAYNEQFF.

This clonotype was seen at least ten times. The chain combines TRBV14 with TRBJ2-1; either TRBD1 or TRBD2 may supply D (5 bases each). From germline, CDR1 is SGHDN and CDR2 FVKESK. This CDR3 is 14 amino acids long. V lost 6 bases and J 2 bases, leaving 11 bases between the germline ends. DNA for the CDR3: TGTGCCAGCAGATCCGGGACGGCCTACAATGAGCAGTTCTTC. It yields the protein CASRSGTAYNEQFF.

The chain joins TRBV7-8 to TRBJ1-1; D not certain. Germline V gene data show CDR1 as SGHVS and CDR2 as FQNEAQ. V was cut by 3 bases and J by 7 bases, with 9 bases left in between. The CDR3 contains 12 residues. The CDR3 nucleotides are TGTGCCAGCAGCTTTAGGTGGGGTGAAGCTTTCTTT. Amino acid sequence: CASSFRWGEAFF.

This clonotype was picked up a small number of times. This rearrangement joins TRBV2 to TRBJ2-5; D remains ambiguous. V lost 8 bases and J lost 9, with 16 bases in between. The CDR3 has 12 residues. CDR1 SNHLY and CDR2 FYNNEI come from the germline V gene. CDR3 amino acids: CASRAEWSPQYF. For the CDR3, the DNA is TGTGCCAGCCGGGCTGAGTGGAGTCCCCAGTACTTC.

This CDR3 is CSVSVGPTEAFF. CDR3 coding DNA: TGCAGTGTGTCGGTAGGACCCACTGAAGCTTTCTTT. The chain recombines TRBV20-1 with TRBJ1-1; D not certain. The germline gives CDR1 DFQATT, CDR2 SNEGSKA (reference sequence). The V and J ends lost 7 bases and 4 bases respectively, with 13 bases between them. The CDR3 length is 12 residues.

In this sample, this clonotype turned up a few times. The chain recombines TRBV4-3 with TRBJ2-7; D assignment may be TRBD1 or TRBD2 (5 bases each). Trimming cost V 1 base and J 2 bases, with 12 bases left between them. CDR1 LGHNA and CDR2 YSLEER come from the germline V gene. The CDR3 covers 15 residues. CDR3 amino acids: CASSQVEGPTYEQYF. The CDR3 coding sequence is TGCGCCAGCAGCCAAGTCGAGGGACCAACCTACGAGCAGTACTTC.

This clonotype was found a few times. The J gene is TRBJ2-5, the V gene TRBV29-1; TRBD1 aligns across 8 bases. The CDR3 has 13 amino acids. Germline trimming cut 4 bases from V and 3 bases from J; bases unmatched to any gene: 4. Germline V gene sequence: CDR1 SQVTM, CDR2 ANQGSEA. CDR3 coding DNA: TGCAGCGTTGCAGGGGGCGCAAAAGAGACCCAGTACTTC. This encodes CSVAGGAKETQYF. Together with reference TRBV29-1 and TRBJ2-5, the CDR3 gives the full variable domain: SAVISQKPSRDICQRGTSLTIQCQVDSQVTMMFWYRQQPGQSLTLIATANQGSEATYESGFVIDKFPISRPNLTFSTLTVSNMSPEDSSIYLCSVAGGAKETQYFGPGTRLLVL.

In its sample, this clonotype was seen a few times. The chain joins TRBV28 to TRBJ2-5; TRBD1 might be the D (6 bases). CDR3 length: 14 residues. Germline-derived CDR1 and CDR2 are MDHEN and SYDVKM. V was pared by 3 bases and J by 4 bases, with 12 bases between. The DNA of the CDR3 is TGTGCCAGCAGTTTTCGCGTAGGGGGAGAGACCCAGTACTTC. This sequence encodes CASSFRVGGETQYF.

This rearrangement joins TRBV29-1 to TRBJ2-3; D gene ambiguous. This CDR3 is 10 amino acids long. With 7 bases removed from V and 3 bases from J, the gap between germline ends came to 5 bases. Germline V gene data show CDR1 as SQVTM and CDR2 as ANQGSEA. The CDR3 DNA reads as TGCAGCGGGAAAACAGATACGCAGTATTTT. It is translated as CSGKTDTQYF.

This clonotype was recorded once. Sequence at one end of the junction differs from germline and may be a read error. The chain carries TRBV20-1 and TRBJ1-5, with D tentatively TRBD1 (5 bases). The CDR3 contains 16 residues. Germline CDR1 reads DFQATT; CDR2 reads SNEGSKA (reference sequence). Here the CDR3 reads CCARGTSGLDNQPQHF. The CDR3 DNA reads TGCTGTGCTAGAGGGACCTCCGGGCTCGATAATCAGCCCCAGCATTTT.

The chain couples TRBV7-2 to TRBJ2-3; D uncertain. Trimming left V 2 bases short and J 4 bases short, with 13 bases between. CDR3 length: 15 amino acids. Germline values: CDR1 SGHTA, CDR2 FQGNSA. CDR3 DNA sequence: TGTGCCAGCAGCTTATCCGGCCAGAAGGCAGATACGCAGTATTTT. The encoded protein is CASSLSGQKADTQYF.

This rearrangement joins TRBV30 to TRBJ2-7; TRBD1 might be the D (5 bases). Germline V CDR1 and CDR2: GTSNPN, SVGIG (reference sequence). The CDR3 length is 15 residues. The V and J ends lost 0 bases and 3 bases respectively, with 15 bases between them. The CDR3 DNA sequence: TGTGCCTGGAGTGTAGGTCGTGGCAGGGTCTACGAGCAGTACTTC. Amino acids: CAWSVGRGRVYEQYF.

This chain uses TRBV7-9 with TRBJ2-3; TRBD1 might be the D (6 bases). This CDR3 has 16 amino acids. With 1 base removed from V and 2 bases from J, the gap between germline ends came to 13 bases. The germline gives CDR1 SEHNR, CDR2 FQNEAQ (reference sequence). The CDR3: CASSLGTEYYTDTQYF. The CDR3 nucleotides read TGTGCCAGCAGCTTAGGGACAGAATACTACACAGATACGCAGTATTTT.

The rearrangement joins TRBV29-1 to TRBJ2-7; 7 nucleotides line up with TRBD1. CDR1 and CDR2 from the germline V gene are SQVTM and ANQGSEA. V gave up 7 bases and J gave up 3 bases; unmatched junction bases: 9. The CDR3 contains 13 residues. CDR3: CSASGTAYYEQYF. The CDR3 DNA reads as TGCAGCGCCTCCGGGACAGCTTACTACGAGCAGTACTTC.

The chain couples TRBV19 to TRBJ1-5; possible D gene TRBD1, 5 bases. Trimming removed 0 bases from V and 0 bases from J, with 9 bases in between. Germline CDR1 is LNHDA and CDR2 is SQIVND (reference sequence). This CDR3 spans 16 amino acids. DNA of the CDR3: TGTGCCAGTAGTATAGACCTGACAGATAGCAATCAGCCCCAGCATTTT. Protein product: CASSIDLTDSNQPQHF.

This clonotype showed up many times. The chain joins TRBV4-3 to TRBJ2-7, with a tentative D call TRBD2 (7 bases). The CDR3 runs to 15 residues. Trimming removed 0 bases at V and 4 bases at J, with 13 bases between. Germline V lookup: CDR1 LGHNA, CDR2 YSLEER. This CDR3 is CASSQDFGGRYEQYF. The DNA for the CDR3 is TGCGCCAGCAGCCAAGATTTCGGGGGGCGGTACGAGCAGTACTTC.

This clonotype was seen more than once but under ten times. The chain carries TRBV5-1 and TRBJ1-2; 7 bases fit TRBD1. V trimming: 3 bases; J trimming: 2 bases; junction bases outside the gene matches: 4. The CDR3 is made up of 14 amino acids. CDR1 is SGHRS, CDR2 YFSETQ, per germline. This CDR3 is CASSSGQRNYGYTF. CDR3 bases: TGCGCCAGCAGCTCGGGACAGCGGAACTATGGCTACACCTTC.